These T cell receptor beta chains were read from a single sample in a study of Graves' ophthalmopathy and Graves' hyperthyroidism. TCRdb processed the multiplex PCR reads anew with MiXCR; each CDR3 protein has one entry. Of about 380,000 distinct CDR3 sequences listed, just over 15% are singletons. The sample taken for sequencing was peripheral blood. The receptors stem from a woman aged 18-30 years with stable Graves' hyperthyroidism. CDR3s include the opening cysteine and the closing phenylalanine or tryptophan. A D gene is named only where the DNA matches it firmly. Not all rows give a size; the values are once, few, many and, for expanded clones, a class.

cdr3_length: 14; j_call: TRBJ2-4; v_call: TRBV5-1; d_call: TRBD2; clone_size: many; cdr3_nt: TGCGCCAGCAGGGGAACCCCCGGGGGGAACATTCAGTACTTC; cdr3_aa: CASRGTPGGNIQYF
cdr3_length: 15; j_call: TRBJ1-1; v_call: TRBV6-1; d_call: NA; clone_size: many; cdr3_nt: TGTGCCAGCAGTGTTCGGGTCAGCCTGAACACTGAAGCTTTCTTT; cdr3_aa: CASSVRVSLNTEAFF
cdr3_length: 15; j_call: TRBJ1-2; v_call: TRBV6-2/TRBV6-3; d_call: TRBD1; clone_size: NA; cdr3_nt: TGTGCCAGCAGCCCCCAGGGGGGGCCCAACTATGGCTACACCTTC; cdr3_aa: CASSPQGGPNYGYTF
cdr3_length: 16; j_call: TRBJ1-2; v_call: TRBV6-1; d_call: TRBD1; clone_size: many; cdr3_nt: TGTGCCAGCAGTGTCCCGACAGGGTTAGCTAACTATGGCTACACCTTC; cdr3_aa: CASSVPTGLANYGYTF
cdr3_length: 14; j_call: TRBJ2-7; v_call: TRBV11-3; d_call: NA; clone_size: NA; cdr3_nt: TGTGCCAGCAGCTTAGATATAGCGGACTACGAGCAGTACTTC; cdr3_aa: CASSLDIADYEQYF
cdr3_length: 17; j_call: TRBJ1-5; v_call: TRBV19; d_call: TRBD1; clone_size: few; cdr3_nt: TGTGCCAGTAGTATAATTGGGACAGGGGGCTGGAGTCAGCCCCAGCATTTT; cdr3_aa: CASSIIGTGGWSQPQHF
cdr3_length: 14; j_call: TRBJ2-2; v_call: TRBV25-1; d_call: TRBD2; clone_size: many; cdr3_nt: TGTGCCAGCAAGGGACTAGCGGGCACCGGGGAGCTGTTTTTT; cdr3_aa: CASKGLAGTGELFF
cdr3_length: 13; j_call: TRBJ2-5; v_call: TRBV19; d_call: NA; clone_size: many; cdr3_nt: TGTGCCAGTAGTATGGAAGGGAGGGAGACCCAGTACTTC; cdr3_aa: CASSMEGRETQYF
cdr3_length: 15; j_call: TRBJ2-7; v_call: TRBV12-3/TRBV12-4; d_call: NA; clone_size: many; cdr3_nt: TGTGCCAGCAGTTTGGGCGGGGGCGACTCCTACGAGCAGTACTTC; cdr3_aa: CASSLGGGDSYEQYF
cdr3_length: 13; j_call: TRBJ1-1; v_call: TRBV6-2/TRBV6-3; d_call: TRBD1; clone_size: many; cdr3_nt: TGTGCCAGCAGTAGGGACAGTTGGACTGAAGCTTTCTTT; cdr3_aa: CASSRDSWTEAFF